The clone carrying this TCR beta chain was seen more than once but under ten times. The antigen remains undetermined. Each CDR3 protein gets one entry after TCRdb re-called the 5' RACE reads with MiXCR. This sample yields about 560,000 distinct CDR3 sequences, of which 15% to 20% are seen a single time; roughly 7.7% belongs to the top ten. The data derive from a study of T-cell memory formation after mild COVID-19. About the study: Clusters of TCRs were largely donor specific. Whole-study results and caveats: Pre-infection memory contained some responding clones, which suggested that cross-reactive memory had joined.

This CDR3 region has 17 residues. V shed 4 bases and J 2 bases; nucleotides not matched to a gene: 11. Sequencing input: PBMCs or a T cell subset sorted from them (not recorded which). The source of this sequence is an adult woman who had mild COVID-19 (a few samples of this study predate the infection). Cell type and time point are not known. The V and J genes are TRBV12-3 or TRBV12-4 and TRBJ2-1, with 7 bases matching TRBD1. Written as DNA, the CDR3 is TGTGCCAGCAGTTCCTTGACAGGGTTCATTACCTACAATGAGCAGTTCTTC. Its translation: CASSSLTGFITYNEQFF.